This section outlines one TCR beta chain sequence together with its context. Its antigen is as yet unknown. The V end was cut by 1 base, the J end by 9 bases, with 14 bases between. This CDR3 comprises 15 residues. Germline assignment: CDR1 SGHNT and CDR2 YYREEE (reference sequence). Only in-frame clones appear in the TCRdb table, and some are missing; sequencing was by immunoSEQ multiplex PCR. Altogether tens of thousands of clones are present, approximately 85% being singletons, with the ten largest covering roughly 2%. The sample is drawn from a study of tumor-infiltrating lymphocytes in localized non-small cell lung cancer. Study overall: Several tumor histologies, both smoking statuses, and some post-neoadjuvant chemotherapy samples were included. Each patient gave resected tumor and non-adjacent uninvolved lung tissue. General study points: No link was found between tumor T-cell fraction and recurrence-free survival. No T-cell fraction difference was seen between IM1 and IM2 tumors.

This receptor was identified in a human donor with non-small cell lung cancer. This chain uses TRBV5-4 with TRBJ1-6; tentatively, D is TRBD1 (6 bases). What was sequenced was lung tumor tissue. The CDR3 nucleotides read TGTGCCAGCAGCTTGATAGGGGGGGCCGCTTCACCCCTCCACTTT. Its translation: CASSLIGGAASPLHF.